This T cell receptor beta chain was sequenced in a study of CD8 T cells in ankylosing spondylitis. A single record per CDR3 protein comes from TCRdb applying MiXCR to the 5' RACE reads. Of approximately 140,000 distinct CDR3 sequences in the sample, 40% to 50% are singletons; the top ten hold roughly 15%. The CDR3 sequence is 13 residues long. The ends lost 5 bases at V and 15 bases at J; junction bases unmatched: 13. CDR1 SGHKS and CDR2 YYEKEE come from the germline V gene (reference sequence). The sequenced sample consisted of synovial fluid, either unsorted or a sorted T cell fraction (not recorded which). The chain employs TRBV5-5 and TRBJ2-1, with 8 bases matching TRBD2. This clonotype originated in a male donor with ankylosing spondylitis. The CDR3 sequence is CASSRQSGLGSFF. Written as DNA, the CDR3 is TGTGCCAGCAGTCGCCAATCGGGACTAGGATCGTTCTTC. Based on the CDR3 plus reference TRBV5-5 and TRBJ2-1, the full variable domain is DAGVTQSPTHLIKTRGQQVTLRCSPISGHKSVSWYQQVLGQGPQFIFQYYEKEERGRGNFPDRFSARQFPNYSSELNVNALLLGDSALYLCASSRQSGLGSFFGPGTRLTVL.